The 21 T cell receptor beta chains presented below share a single source sample, sequenced in a study of cytomegalovirus exposure and HLA in healthy donors. PCR was performed using 60 Vbeta and 13 Jbeta primers. The repertoire was sequenced with immunoSEQ multiplex PCR; TCRdb's copy has only in-frame clones and lacks some. The repertoire holds about 120,000 clones, with around 80% as singletons. Source material: PBMCs. Receptor source: a young woman in good health and CMV-seronegative.

CDR3 region: CASSSMGYGDQPQHF. The CDR3 DNA sequence: TGTGCCAGTAGTAGTATGGGTTATGGAGATCAGCCCCAGCATTTT. The chain joins TRBV19 to TRBJ1-5; no firm D call. The ends were cut back, 4 bases at V and 5 bases at J, with 15 bases in the middle. The CDR3 length is 15 residues. Germline loops: CDR1 LNHDA, CDR2 SQIVND (reference sequence).

The J gene is TRBJ1-2, the V gene TRBV30; 12 nucleotides match TRBD1. The CDR3 consists of 15 residues. J gave up 8 bases and V 2 bases, and 9 bases lay outside the gene matches. Germline V lookup: CDR1 GTSNPN, CDR2 SVGIG (reference sequence). Written as DNA, the CDR3 is TGTGCCTGGAGTTTATCCGGGACAGGGGGCTTAGGCTACACCTTC. Its translation is CAWSLSGTGGLGYTF.

The chain is built from TRBV15 and TRBJ2-6, with D possibly TRBD1 on 6 matching bases. Trimming pared 0 bases from V and 0 bases from J, leaving 6 bases between. Germline CDR1 and CDR2: LNHNV and YYDKDF (reference sequence). There are 16 residues in the CDR3. The DNA of the CDR3 is TGTGCCACCAGCAGAGAAGGGGGCTCTGGGGCCAACGTCCTGACTTTC. Its protein product is CATSREGGSGANVLTF. Full variable domain (missing parts from reference TRBV15 and TRBJ2-6): DAMVIQNPRYQVTQFGKPVTLSCSQTLNHNVMYWYQQKSSQAPKLLFHYYDKDFNNEADTPDNFQSRRPNTSFCFLDIRSPGLGDTAMYLCATSREGGSGANVLTFGAGSRLTVL.

The chain links TRBV19 to TRBJ2-1; 7 nucleotides align to TRBD1. Germline CDR1 LNHDA, CDR2 SQIVND (reference sequence). The CDR3 extends over 14 amino acids. The J segment lost 6 bases and the V segment lost 5 bases, leaving 7 bases of the junction unmatched. CDR3 loop: CASSLQGWVNEQFF. The DNA for the CDR3 is TGTGCCAGTAGTCTACAGGGGTGGGTCAATGAGCAGTTCTTC.

V is TRBV18 and J is TRBJ2-1; 14 bases are shared with TRBD2. CDR1 and CDR2 from the germline V gene are KGHSH and LQKENI. Losses at the gene ends were 3 bases for V and 3 bases for J; bases not matched to a gene: 7. The CDR3 is made up of 18 amino acids. CDR3 region: CASSPGLAGGSDYNEQFF. The CDR3 nucleotides are TGTGCCAGCTCACCTGGACTAGCGGGGGGTTCGGACTACAATGAGCAGTTCTTC.

This chain connects TRBV9 to TRBJ2-2; no firm D call. V was trimmed by 3 bases and J by 1 base, leaving 10 bases between them. This CDR3 has 15 amino acids. Germline CDR1 is SGDLS and CDR2 is YYNGEE. CDR3 coding DNA: TGTGCCAGCAGCGAACTCGTCCAGAACACCGGGGAGCTGTTTTTT. It codes for CASSELVQNTGELFF.

V usage is TRBV5-6 and J usage is TRBJ1-5; D remains unclear. CDR1 and CDR2 from the germline V gene are SGHDT and YYEEEE. This CDR3 spans 14 amino acids. The V end lost 2 bases, the J end lost 12 bases, and 18 bases lay between the germline ends. CDR3 DNA: TGTGCCAGCAGCTTCAGTGTCCTCCCGGCGGGCCAGCATTTT. Residues: CASSFSVLPAGQHF. Full variable domain (outside the CDR3, taken from reference TRBV5-6 and TRBJ1-5): DAGVTQSPTHLIKTRGQQVTLRCSPKSGHDTVSWYQQALGQGPQFIFQYYEEEERQRGNFPDRFSGHQFPNYSSELNVNALLLGDSALYLCASSFSVLPAGQHFGDGTRLSIL.

V and J are TRBV18 and TRBJ1-1; D perhaps matches TRBD1 (6 bases). The CDR3 has 16 amino acids. CDR1 and CDR2 from the germline V gene are KGHSH and LQKENI. With 3 bases removed from V and 4 bases from J, the gap between germline ends came to 18 bases. The CDR3 protein is CASSPIQQGSATEAFF. The CDR3 bases are TGTGCCAGCTCACCGATCCAACAGGGAAGTGCCACTGAAGCTTTCTTT.

The rearrangement links TRBV7-2 to TRBJ1-5, with TRBD1 matching 7 bases. This CDR3 is 15 amino acids long. CDR1 is SGHTA, CDR2 FQGNSA, per germline. V gave up 5 bases and J gave up 0 bases; unmatched junction bases: 4. CDR3 coding DNA: TGTGCCAGCAGCCTACAGGGGAATAGCAATCAGCCCCAGCATTTT. Its protein is CASSLQGNSNQPQHF.

The chain carries TRBV10-1 and TRBJ1-1, with 7 bases matching TRBD1. V was pared by 3 bases and J by 5 bases, with 3 bases of the junction left unmatched. The germline V gene has CDR1 WNHNN and CDR2 SYGVQD (reference sequence). The CDR3 consists of 13 residues. The CDR3: CASSERGRTEAFF. The CDR3 nucleotides are TGCGCCAGCAGTGAAAGGGGGCGTACTGAAGCTTTCTTT.

The DNA for the CDR3 is TGTGCCAGCAGCTCGCTGCTCGGACTAGCGGGAGCCGAGCAGTACTTC. Translated, it gives CASSSLLGLAGAEQYF. The rearrangement links TRBV7-9 to TRBJ2-7; 13 bases fit TRBD2. Germline CDR1 and CDR2: SEHNR and FQNEAQ (reference sequence). The CDR3 is 16 amino acids. Trimming at V came to 4 bases and at J to 6 bases, leaving 9 bases not matched to a gene.

The rearrangement joins TRBV27 to TRBJ1-2; 7 bases match TRBD1. Germline V gene lookup returns CDR1 MNHEY and CDR2 SMNVEV (reference sequence). This CDR3 contains 13 residues. V was pared by 4 bases and J by 5 bases, with 4 bases of the junction left unmatched. CDR3 amino acids: CASSWGQTYGYTF. The CDR3 DNA reads as TGTGCCAGCAGTTGGGGACAGACTTATGGCTACACCTTC.

A note on this clone: Germline and junction disagree at one end, which may indicate a read error. This rearrangement joins TRBV9 to TRBJ2-3, with 15 nucleotides matching TRBD2. Germline CDR1 SGDLS, CDR2 YYNGEE. The CDR3 covers 17 residues. The CDR3 here is CASSPWGLAGGTDAQYF. CDR3 DNA: TGTGCCAGCAGCCCTTGGGGACTAGCGGGGGGCACAGATGCGCAGTATTTT.

V is TRBV7-8 and J is TRBJ1-4, with D unresolved. This CDR3 is built from 12 residues. The V end was cut by 1 base, the J end by 10 bases, with 7 bases between. From germline, CDR1 is SGHVS and CDR2 FQNEAQ. For the CDR3, the DNA is TGTGCCAGCAGCTTAGAGCCTGGAAAACTGTTTTTT. Its translation: CASSLEPGKLFF. Combining the CDR3 with reference TRBV7-8 and TRBJ1-4 gives the whole variable domain GAGVSQSPRYKVAKRGQDVALRCDPISGHVSLFWYQQALGQGPEFLTYFQNEAQLDKSGLPSDRFFAERPEGSVSTLKIQRTQQEDSAVYLCASSLEPGKLFFGSGTQLSVL.

The rearrangement uses TRBV5-1 and TRBJ2-1, with 11 bases matching TRBD2. The germline CDR1 and CDR2 sequences are SGHRS and YFSETQ. J lost 4 bases, V lost 0 bases, and 3 bases had no gene match. This CDR3 has 16 amino acids. The CDR3 DNA reads as TGCGCCAGCAGCTTGGAGGGGACTAGCGGTTACAATGAGCAGTTCTTC. Its translation is CASSLEGTSGYNEQFF.

This chain joins TRBV5-4 and TRBJ1-2; TRBD1 matches 8 bases. Trimming cost V 4 bases and J 14 bases; bases outside gene matches: 13. Germline V lookup: CDR1 SGHNT, CDR2 YYREEE (reference sequence). The CDR3 extends over 13 amino acids. The CDR3 loop reads CASSGPGQGVGTF. CDR3 sequence (DNA): TGTGCCAGCAGCGGCCCAGGACAGGGAGTGGGAACCTTC.

The rearrangement joins TRBV9 to TRBJ2-7, with 9 nucleotides matching TRBD1. This CDR3 has 12 amino acids. The V gene end was trimmed by 7 bases and the J gene end by 2 bases; junction bases not matched to a gene: 1. Germline V gives CDR1 SGDLS, CDR2 YYNGEE. CDR3 sequence (DNA): TGTGCCAGCCGGACAGGGGCCTACGAGCAGTACTTC. This codes for CASRTGAYEQYF. Combining the CDR3 with reference TRBV9 and TRBJ2-7 gives the whole variable domain DSGVTQTPKHLITATGQRVTLRCSPRSGDLSVYWYQQSLDQGLQFLIQYYNGEERAKGNILERFSAQQFPDLHSELNLSSLELGDSALYFCASRTGAYEQYFGPGTRLTVT.

This chain uses TRBV5-4 with TRBJ2-1; D ambiguous. V lost 3 bases and J lost 6, with 7 bases in between. This CDR3 has 12 amino acids. Per the germline V gene, CDR1 is SGHNT and CDR2 is YYREEE (reference sequence). CDR3 protein: CASSSPVNEQFF. The DNA of the CDR3 is TGTGCCAGCAGCTCCCCTGTCAATGAGCAGTTCTTC.

The chain combines TRBV5-8 with TRBJ2-7; D remains ambiguous. The CDR3 has 13 amino acids. Germline V gene data show CDR1 as SGHTS and CDR2 as YDEGEE. V dropped 0 bases and J dropped 4 bases, with 8 bases sitting between them. CDR3 sequence: CASSLAQVYEQYF. The CDR3 nucleotides read TGTGCCAGCAGCTTGGCACAAGTATACGAGCAGTACTTC.

The chain couples TRBV9 to TRBJ1-2, with D perhaps TRBD1 (5 bases). From germline, CDR1 is SGDLS and CDR2 YYNGEE. The germline V and J ends were trimmed by 5 bases and 4 bases, with 9 bases remaining between them. The CDR3 spans 12 residues. The DNA of the CDR3 is TGTGCCAGCAGGGACAAAATCTATGGCTACACCTTC. Its protein product is CASRDKIYGYTF.

The genes are TRBV30 and TRBJ2-7, with 8 bases identical to TRBD1. J gave up 3 bases and V 5 bases, and 3 bases lay outside the gene matches. The CDR3 totals 12 residues. Germline V gene data show CDR1 as GTSNPN and CDR2 as SVGIG (reference sequence). DNA of the CDR3: TGTGCCTGGGGACAGGGTGTCTACGAGCAGTACTTC. This translates into CAWGQGVYEQYF.